These 3 T cell receptor beta chains were sequenced from one sample in a study of blood T cell repertoires in COVID-19. Repertoires were generated with immunoSEQ multiplex PCR, while TCRdb's copy carries only in-frame clones and drops some. The sample has fewer than 75,000 clones, roughly nine tenths seen once. The sequenced sample was peripheral blood. The receptor set was obtained from a man aged 50-59 years with active COVID-19.

This clone was counted a few times. The chain is built from TRBV4-1 and TRBJ2-6; D may be TRBD1 (6 bases). The V end was cut by 0 bases, the J end by 1 base, with 10 bases between. In germline, CDR1 is MGHRA, CDR2 YSYEKL. This CDR3 has 17 residues. The DNA of the CDR3 is TGCGCCAGCAGCCAAGACGGACAGCTGTCTGGGGCCAACGTCCTGACTTTC. Protein: CASSQDGQLSGANVLTF.

The chain combines TRBV7-3 with TRBJ2-6; D is ambiguous. This CDR3 comprises 16 residues. With 2 bases removed from V and 0 bases from J, the gap between germline ends came to 8 bases. Per germline, CDR1 SGHTA and CDR2 FQGTGA. The CDR3 loop is CASSLGGFSGANVLTF. CDR3 in DNA: TGTGCCAGCAGCTTAGGTGGCTTCTCTGGGGCCAACGTCCTGACTTTC.

This chain links TRBV15 with TRBJ1-4; TRBD1 agrees at 7 bases. V lost 3 bases and J lost 4; bases outside the gene matches: 2. The CDR3 length is 14 residues. The germline V gene encodes CDR1 LNHNV and CDR2 YYDKDF (reference sequence). Written as DNA, the CDR3 is TGTGCCACCAGCAGGGGGGACAGTAATGAAAAACTGTTTTTT. Amino acid sequence: CATSRGDSNEKLFF.